A selection of T cell receptor beta chains follows, all from one sample in a study of long-term antiretroviral therapy in people with HIV. Method: immunoSEQ multiplex PCR; TCRdb's copy keeps in-frame clones and lacks some. The data contain 45,000 to 50,000 clones, 80% to 90% of them singletons. Sample: unsorted PBMCs, taken 0.8 years after starting antiretroviral therapy. These receptors originate from a woman under 30 with HIV. Each CDR3 is given with its conserved first and last residue. Fields, in order: V gene, J gene, CDR3 protein.

TRBV7-2	TRBJ1-2	CASSQQGGINYGYTF
TRBV19	TRBJ2-4	CASRGIVAGANIQYF
TRBV19	TRBJ2-7	CATGRTGYEQYF
TRBV7-8	TRBJ2-3	CASSVRSGITDTQYF
TRBV7-3	TRBJ2-1	CASSLAGSLNEQFF
TRBV9	TRBJ2-1	CASSVGDRWDEQFF
TRBV9	TRBJ2-1	CASSPQQGTRASGLNEQFF
TRBV10-3	TRBJ1-2	CAISESTQGVGGYTF
TRBV27	TRBJ2-3	CASSPHTDTQYF
TRBV7-9	TRBJ1-1	CASSPTGLGGTEAFF
TRBV6-5	TRBJ2-2	CASSLRGQVTGELFF
TRBV27	TRBJ1-4	CASSLWGRATNEKLFF
TRBV2	TRBJ1-1	CARWDRLSTEAFF
TRBV15	TRBJ2-7	CATSRFGQGKSYEQYF
TRBV28	TRBJ2-7	CASTLSGFTLYEQYF
TRBV6-5	TRBJ1-5	CASTGQAGGGQPQHF
TRBV20-1	TRBJ2-5	CSASSQETQYF
TRBV7-8	TRBJ1-5	CASSLVLGGRTDGNQPQHF
TRBV6-4	TRBJ2-1	CASSDSGNEQFF
TRBV13	TRBJ1-3	CASSLGRGLGGNTIYF
TRBV10-3	TRBJ2-1	CAISSTVLEQFF
TRBV19	TRBJ2-2	CASSHDNANTGELFF